One and the same sample provided the 30 T cell receptor beta chains below, sequenced in a study of T cell changes during pregnancy in multiple sclerosis. Some clones are missing from TCRdb's copy, which holds only in-frame ones; the method was immunoSEQ multiplex PCR. The profile shows around 130,000 clones, around 93% of them singletons. The sample consisted of peripheral blood, taken before pregnancy. The receptors come from a female donor with multiple sclerosis, enrolled in a pregnancy study.

For the CDR3, the DNA is TGTGCCAGTCATTTGGACAGGGGCGACACTGAAGCTTTCTTT. This gives the protein CASHLDRGDTEAFF. This chain joins TRBV19 and TRBJ1-1; TRBD1 matches 9 bases. CDR1 is LNHDA, CDR2 SQIVND, per germline (reference sequence). The ends lost 8 bases at V and 3 bases at J; junction bases unmatched: 7. The CDR3 consists of 14 residues.

The genes are TRBV5-5 and TRBJ2-7, with TRBD1 matching over 8 bases. CDR3 length: 15 amino acids. V trimming: 4 bases; J trimming: 0 bases; junction bases outside the gene matches: 6. Germline CDR1 is SGHKS and CDR2 is YYEKEE (reference sequence). Written as DNA, the CDR3 is TGTGCCAGCAGCGACCGGACAGGGTACTCCTACGAGCAGTACTTC. This translates into CASSDRTGYSYEQYF.

The V call is TRBV6-1, the J call TRBJ1-2; no reliable D call. Germline CDR1 reads MNHNS; CDR2 reads SASEGT. Trimming left V 4 bases short and J 4 bases short, with 10 bases between. This CDR3 contains 13 residues. The CDR3 reads CASSGRLFYGYTF. The CDR3 DNA reads as TGTGCCAGCAGTGGCAGGCTGTTCTATGGCTACACCTTC.

The J gene is TRBJ2-7, the V gene TRBV5-1; TRBD1 matches 8 bases. There are 15 residues in the CDR3. Germline V lookup: CDR1 SGHRS, CDR2 YFSETQ. The ends lost 4 bases at V and 4 bases at J; junction bases unmatched: 10. CDR3 in DNA: TGCGCCAGCAGCCTTGGACAGGGCTCACCGTACGAGCAGTACTTC. This sequence encodes CASSLGQGSPYEQYF.

The chain couples TRBV5-1 to TRBJ2-5, with 13 nucleotides matching TRBD2. This CDR3 spans 16 amino acids. The V gene's germline CDR1 is SGHRS and CDR2 YFSETQ. V shed 4 bases and J 3 bases; nucleotides not matched to a gene: 6. CDR3 sequence reads: CASSPGLAGRKETQYF. CDR3 bases: TGCGCCAGCAGCCCGGGACTAGCGGGGCGAAAAGAGACCCAGTACTTC.

The V and J genes are TRBV5-6 and TRBJ2-2; no reliable D call. V was pared by 3 bases and J by 8 bases, with 11 bases between. The CDR3 is made up of 13 amino acids. CDR1 is SGHDT and CDR2 is YYEEEE in the germline V gene. CDR3 region: CASSSTAGGELFF. Written as DNA, the CDR3 is TGTGCCAGCAGCTCAACCGCCGGGGGGGAGCTGTTTTTT.

The chain uses TRBV4-1 and TRBJ1-3; 9 positions match TRBD1. Germline loops: CDR1 MGHRA, CDR2 YSYEKL. The CDR3 is 16 amino acids. Trimming cost V 4 bases and J 2 bases; bases outside gene matches: 6. The CDR3 here is CASSPDRGNAGNTIYF. The CDR3 nucleotides are TGCGCCAGCAGCCCGGACAGGGGCAATGCTGGAAACACCATATATTTT.

The genes are TRBV5-1 and TRBJ2-3, with a weak D call TRBD1 (6 bases). The CDR3 is 16 amino acids. The V gene's germline CDR1 is SGHRS and CDR2 YFSETQ. Trimming removed 0 bases from V and 0 bases from J, with 11 bases in between. The CDR3, as DNA: TGCGCCAGCAGCTTGGAGGGACACGGGAGCACAGATACGCAGTATTTT. It translates to CASSLEGHGSTDTQYF.

CDR3 nucleotides: TGTGCCAGCAGGAGCGGACAGGGGGGAACTGAAGCTTTCTTT. Translating it yields CASRSGQGGTEAFF. The rearrangement links TRBV7-3 to TRBJ1-1; TRBD1 agrees at 10 bases. The V and J ends lost 6 bases and 5 bases, in that order; junction bases with no gene match: 6. CDR3 length equals 14 residues. Germline V gene sequence: CDR1 SGHTA, CDR2 FQGTGA.

The chain joins TRBV6-6 to TRBJ1-5; D perhaps matches TRBD1 (5 bases). Trimming pared 7 bases from V and 0 bases from J, leaving 13 bases between. Germline V lookup: CDR1 MNHNY, CDR2 SVGAGI (reference sequence). This CDR3 comprises 15 residues. The CDR3 reads CASTYRGGSNQPQHF. Here the CDR3 DNA reads TGTGCCAGCACATACCGCGGGGGTAGCAATCAGCCCCAGCATTTT.

The V and J genes are TRBV29-1 and TRBJ1-1; D call uncertain. The CDR3 runs to 13 residues. The germline CDR1 and CDR2 sequences are SQVTM and ANQGSEA. Trimming left V 0 bases short and J 3 bases short, with 8 bases between. In DNA form, the CDR3 reads TGCAGCGTTGAAGAGACAAAGGACACTGAAGCTTTCTTT. Translated, it gives CSVEETKDTEAFF.

The chain joins TRBV28 to TRBJ1-5; a weak D match, TRBD1 (5 bases). The V end was cut by 2 bases, the J end by 6 bases, with 14 bases between. This CDR3 spans 15 amino acids. Germline CDR1 MDHEN, CDR2 SYDVKM. CDR3 in DNA: TGTGCCAGCAGTTTAATCGGGGGACGGCGTCAGCCCCAGCATTTT. It is translated as CASSLIGGRRQPQHF. Looking up the rest from reference TRBV28 and TRBJ1-5 gives the full variable domain: DVKVTQSSRYLVKRTGEKVFLECVQDMDHENMFWYRQDPGLGLRLIYFSYDVKMKEKGDIPEGYSVSREKKERFSLILESASTNQTSMYLCASSLIGGRRQPQHFGDGTRLSIL.

The J gene is TRBJ1-2, the V gene TRBV7-7; 7 bases match TRBD1. There are 16 residues in the CDR3. V lost 4 bases to trimming and J lost 5 bases; unmatched junction nucleotides: 13. CDR1 and CDR2 from the germline V gene are SSHAT and FNYEAQ (reference sequence). CDR3 coding DNA: TGTGCCAGCAGCTGGAGCTTTAAAGGGGGCAGGTATGGCTACACCTTC. It encodes CASSWSFKGGRYGYTF.

CDR3 sequence reads: CASSLNGIAGGKAGELFF. The CDR3 nucleotides are TGTGCCAGCAGCTTAAATGGCATTGCGGGAGGGAAGGCCGGGGAGCTGTTTTTT. The chain links TRBV7-3 to TRBJ2-2, with 9 nucleotides matching TRBD2. The CDR3 is made up of 18 amino acids. Germline V gene lookup returns CDR1 SGHTA and CDR2 FQGTGA. The J segment lost 6 bases and the V segment lost 1 base, leaving 12 bases of the junction unmatched.

V usage is TRBV19 and J usage is TRBJ2-1, with a possible D match to TRBD1 (6 bases). The CDR3 sequence is 14 residues long. The germline V gene has CDR1 LNHDA and CDR2 SQIVND (reference sequence). Trimming cost V 4 bases and J 8 bases, with 15 bases left between them. The CDR3 DNA is TGTGCCAGTAGTAGTTCCCCACAGGGACATGAGCAGTTCTTC. It translates to CASSSSPQGHEQFF.

The V call is TRBV5-4, the J call TRBJ1-1, with TRBD1 identical over 8 bases. This CDR3 has 12 amino acids. Germline CDR1 is SGHNT and CDR2 is YYREEE (reference sequence). The V and J ends lost 4 bases and 5 bases, in that order; junction bases with no gene match: 1. The CDR3 region is CASSRQGTEAFF. CDR3 sequence (DNA): TGTGCCAGCAGCCGACAGGGGACTGAAGCTTTCTTT.

This clone came up once. The chain recombines TRBV19 with TRBJ1-2; a weak D match, TRBD1 (6 bases). The germline V gene encodes CDR1 LNHDA and CDR2 SQIVND (reference sequence). The germline V and J ends were trimmed by 2 bases and 5 bases, with 21 bases remaining between them. This CDR3 region has 17 residues. For the CDR3, the DNA is TGTGCCAGTAGTATATCGGGACATCCCACCGAGACTTATGGCTACACCTTC. Translation gives CASSISGHPTETYGYTF.

The chain recombines TRBV15 with TRBJ1-5; a weak D match, TRBD1 (5 bases). V was pared by 4 bases and J by 7 bases, with 11 bases between. This CDR3 comprises 13 residues. Germline V gives CDR1 LNHNV, CDR2 YYDKDF (reference sequence). The CDR3 DNA follows: TGTGCCACCAGCATTTACAGGATCCAGCCCCAGCATTTT. It encodes CATSIYRIQPQHF.

The chain combines TRBV28 with TRBJ2-7, with a possible D match to TRBD1 (5 bases). Germline CDR1 reads MDHEN; CDR2 reads SYDVKM. This CDR3 has 15 residues. V shed 7 bases and J shed 5 bases, with 21 bases lying between them. The CDR3 sequence: CASTPPGQGLHEQYF. DNA of the CDR3: TGTGCCAGCACTCCCCCTGGGCAGGGTTTACACGAGCAGTACTTC.

This clone has only one observation. J is TRBJ2-3 and V is TRBV5-4, with a tentative D call TRBD1 (5 bases). Germline lookup yields CDR1 SGHNT and CDR2 YYREEE (reference sequence). This CDR3 spans 15 amino acids. Trimming pared 4 bases from V and 2 bases from J, leaving 14 bases between. The CDR3 DNA sequence: TGTGCCAGCAGCCATGGGGCAGGGATCACAGATACGCAGTATTTT. Protein: CASSHGAGITDTQYF.

The chain has TRBV5-4 and TRBJ1-6, with D possibly matching TRBD1 (6 bases). Germline V gives CDR1 SGHNT, CDR2 YYREEE (reference sequence). The length of the CDR3 is 14 residues. Trimming stripped 1 base from V and 11 bases from J, with 13 bases between. The chain's CDR3 is CASSLQGSRPPLHF. CDR3 bases: TGTGCCAGCAGCTTGCAGGGGAGCAGGCCACCCCTCCACTTT. Full variable domain (outside the CDR3, taken from reference TRBV5-4 and TRBJ1-6): ETGVTQSPTHLIKTRGQQVTLRCSSQSGHNTVSWYQQALGQGPQFIFQYYREEENGRGNFPPRFSGLQFPNYSSELNVNALELDDSALYLCASSLQGSRPPLHFGNGTRLTVT.

The chain couples TRBV7-2 to TRBJ2-3; weak D call: TRBD2 (5 bases). The V and J ends lost 1 base and 9 bases respectively, with 14 bases between them. The germline gives CDR1 SGHTA, CDR2 FQGNSA. The CDR3 is made up of 14 amino acids. For the CDR3, the DNA is TGTGCCAGCAGCTTAGGGGCGACAACGGGGACGCAGTATTTT. Translating gives CASSLGATTGTQYF.

The rearrangement links TRBV6-1 to TRBJ1-2; unclear D gene. In germline, CDR1 is MNHNS, CDR2 SASEGT. The CDR3 sequence is 15 residues long. Trimming cost V 2 bases and J 5 bases, with 15 bases left between them. The CDR3 bases are TGTGCCAGCAGTGAAACCCGGGAACGGAGGTATGGCTACACCTTC. This sequence encodes CASSETRERRYGYTF.

The CDR3 region is CASSPRQLQDIQYF. CDR3 bases: TGTGCCAGCTCACCACGACAGTTACAGGACATTCAGTACTTC. The chain links TRBV18 to TRBJ2-4; D may be TRBD1 (5 bases). Trimming stripped 1 base from V and 8 bases from J, with 12 bases between. Germline V lookup: CDR1 KGHSH, CDR2 LQKENI. CDR3 size: 14 residues.

J is TRBJ2-7 and V is TRBV6-5; 7 nucleotides align to TRBD2. CDR3 length: 14 amino acids. Per germline, CDR1 MNHEY and CDR2 SVGAGI. V shed 8 bases, J shed 4 bases, and the junction held 11 bases outside the gene matches. This CDR3 reads CASSGSGVSYEQYF. The CDR3 DNA reads as TGTGCCAGCTCGGGCAGCGGGGTGTCTTACGAGCAGTACTTC.

J is TRBJ2-3 and V is TRBV6-5; 8 bases map to TRBD2. The CDR3 runs 15 residues. Germline V lookup: CDR1 MNHEY, CDR2 SVGAGI. The J segment lost 2 bases and the V segment lost 8 bases, leaving 9 bases of the junction unmatched. CDR3 bases: TGTGCCAGCGCCCGCGGGGGGCAAAACACAGATACGCAGTATTTT. Its protein is CASARGGQNTDTQYF.

This rearrangement joins TRBV11-3 to TRBJ1-5; perhaps TRBD1 as D (6 bases). CDR3 length: 17 amino acids. V was pared by 5 bases and J by 2 bases, with 19 bases between. Looked up from germline, CDR1 is SGHNT and CDR2 is YENEEA. CDR3 in amino acids: CASSPRGGDRRNQPQHF. In nucleotides, the CDR3 is TGTGCCAGCAGCCCTAGGGGGGGTGACCGTCGCAATCAGCCCCAGCATTTT.

The gene calls are TRBV10-3 and TRBJ1-1; a possible D gene is TRBD1 (6 bases). CDR1 ENHRY and CDR2 SYGVKD come from the germline V gene. The CDR3 covers 14 residues. V lost 3 bases and J 1 base, leaving 9 bases between the germline ends. The CDR3 region is CAISDSTGNTEAFF. CDR3 nucleotide sequence: TGTGCCATCAGTGACTCGACAGGGAACACTGAAGCTTTCTTT.

V gene TRBV6-1 combines with J gene TRBJ1-6; 7 bases agree with TRBD1. After removal of 6 bases from V and 7 bases from J, the junction contained 6 bases not matched to a gene. Germline CDR1 reads MNHNS; CDR2 reads SASEGT. This CDR3 is built from 14 residues. The CDR3 coding sequence is TGTGCCAGCAGCATCAAACAGGGGAATTCACCCCTCCACTTT. It encodes CASSIKQGNSPLHF.

This chain links TRBV7-6 with TRBJ2-2, with 9 bases that match TRBD1. The J segment lost 6 bases and the V segment lost 1 base, leaving 9 bases of the junction unmatched. Germline assignment: CDR1 SGHVS and CDR2 FNYEAQ. The CDR3 is made up of 17 amino acids. The DNA for the CDR3 is TGTGCCAGCAGCTTAGGAGTTGGACAGGGGATAGCCGGGGAGCTGTTTTTT. Its protein is CASSLGVGQGIAGELFF. The full variable domain, its missing parts supplied by reference TRBV7-6 and TRBJ2-2, is GAGVSQSPRYKVTKRGQDVALRCDPISGHVSLYWYRQALGQGPEFLTYFNYEAQQDKSGLPNDRFSAERPEGSISTLTIQRTEQRDSAMYRCASSLGVGQGIAGELFFGEGSRLTVL.